The T cell receptor (beta chain) under discussion was sequenced for a study of blood T cell repertoires in COVID-19 (dated by TCRdb to 2020 to 2022). For context, the study as a whole: Collaborator samples came from the United States, Italy and Spain and covered acute and convalescent phases of COVID-19. The dataset comprised deeply sampled blood TCRbeta repertoires from subjects exposed to, actively infected with, or recovered from COVID-19. Samples came from the ongoing ImmuneRACE study (first 160 participants) plus 1,254 subjects from 6 global collaborators. The material from the prospective study consisted of cDNA or gDNA derived from T cells, B-cell-depleted T cells, or PBMCs. The repertoires were released in a freely available public database intended as a resource for research on the immune response to SARS-CoV-2. The sample metadata nearly always contained a de-identified subject ID, COVID-19 status, age in years and sex. Where available, HLA class I and class II types were obtained from metadata supplied by the sample provider rather than from assay-based typing. The research as a whole found: The amount of clinical and demographic metadata varied by source and participant and was provided uncurated.

At one collaborating source in Seattle, patients were enrolled during active infection and were followed longitudinally through the course of disease. Each collaborating institution followed its own protocols to collect whole blood in K2EDTA tubes. For TCRbeta analysis, collaborators shipped samples in one of three forms: frozen whole blood, isolated PBMCs, or DNA extracted from either of those sample types. The immunoSEQ Assay, a bias-controlled multiplex PCR, was used to amplify TCRbeta CDR3 regions from genomic DNA. The authors processed their data as follows. The number of nucleated cells in each sample was estimated by amplification of reference gene primers within the assay. To quantify the absolute abundance of each unique TCRbeta CDR3 rearrangement, sequence reads were collapsed and filtered. For each sample, productive Simpson clonality was calculated by taking the square root of Simpson's diversity index across productive rearrangements. This is the immuneACCESS table as TCRdb keeps it, with only in-frame sequences that have V and J called. A part of the clones is gone; compared with another copy, unresolved V genes explain less than half, and the rest is unexplained. Clone size and V and J calls were adopted from that table, with D and trimming inferred from the DNA. The table for this sample lists about 250,000 clones; about 91% of them were counted only once. The ten largest clones represent roughly 6.8% of the sample.

Remarks on this clone: This clone's antigen is unknown. The input lacks base qualities; no much larger clone sits a single base away.

The CDR3 contains 15 residues, cysteine and phenylalanine counted. The retained sequence is limited to the CDR3, 45 bases, with the frame set at the first base. The germline V gene yields KGHDR for CDR1 and SFDVKD for CDR2. Trimming at the junction amounts to 5 bases on V and 7 bases on J, and the germline ends lie 16 bases apart. The sequence derives from a woman aged 30 to 39 with COVID-19, enrolled during active disease. Sequencing used peripheral blood. Recombination joined TRBV24-1 with TRBJ1-4; 5 matching bases give a weak D call of TRBD1. The nucleotides are TGTGCCACCAGTGCTCCCCAGGGTGGGGCTGAAAAACTGTTTTTT. Its amino acids are CATSAPQGGAEKLFF.